This is a list of T cell receptor beta chains from one sample in a study of T cell responses to AZD1222 COVID-19 vaccine. Repertoires were generated with immunoSEQ multiplex PCR, while TCRdb's copy carries only in-frame clones and drops some. The sample has under 150,000 clones, approximately 85% seen once; the top ten hold approximately 8%. This material consisted of peripheral blood, taken 28 days after the second dose of the MenACWY control vaccine. These TCRs come from an adult who received the MenACWY meningococcal vaccine as a control. The CDR3 runs from the conserved cysteine through the conserved F or W. D genes are given only for firm matches. Size is stated for part of the rows, as once, few or many counts, or as a class when the clone is expanded.

TRBD2,TRBJ2-4,18,NA,TRBV7-2,TGTGCCAGCAGCCGCGAGGGGACTAGCGGCCTTAGTGTGAACATTCAGTACTTC,CASSREGTSGLSVNIQYF
NA,TRBJ1-3,15,NA,TRBV5-1,TGCGCCAGCAGCGAAAGACAGAGCTCTGGAAACACCATATATTTT,CASSERQSSGNTIYF
TRBD1,TRBJ1-5,13,NA,TRBV5-5,TGTGCCAGCAGCTTAGGGACAGGACAGCCCCAGCATTTT,CASSLGTGQPQHF
NA,TRBJ1-2,15,NA,TRBV6-5,TGTGCCAGCAGTTACCGCCCGGACGGAACGAATGGCTACACCTTC,CASSYRPDGTNGYTF
NA,TRBJ2-3,17,NA,TRBV3-1/TRBV3-2,TGTGCCAGCAGCCACCAAAGACCCCTAGGCGGCACAGATACGCAGTATTTT,CASSHQRPLGGTDTQYF
NA,TRBJ2-7,16,once,TRBV7-9,TGTGCCAGCAGCTTAGATCCGGGGGGACAGTTCGGGGAGCAGTACTTC,CASSLDPGGQFGEQYF
NA,TRBJ2-3,14,NA,TRBV5-6,TGTGCCAGCAGCTTGAGATCTGGCGGAGATACGCAGTATTTT,CASSLRSGGDTQYF
NA,TRBJ1-1,13,NA,TRBV10-2,TGCGCCAGCAGTGAGGGCCAGCTCACCGAAGCTTTCTTT,CASSEGQLTEAFF
NA,TRBJ2-2,16,NA,TRBV5-4,TGTGCCAGCAGCTGGGGGGGACAGACGAACACCGGGGAGCTGTTTTTT,CASSWGGQTNTGELFF
NA,TRBJ2-7,15,NA,TRBV2,TGTGCCAGCATCCCCCCAATCGATCACTCCTACGAGCAGTACTTC,CASIPPIDHSYEQYF
NA,TRBJ1-2,16,NA,TRBV6-5,TGTGCCAGCAGTTACTTCGGGAAGGCGGGGGGTCCTGGCTACACCTTC,CASSYFGKAGGPGYTF
NA,TRBJ1-3,14,NA,TRBV12-2,TGTGCAAGTCGCTTGAGAGGGGGCGGAAACACCATATATTTT,CASRLRGGGNTIYF
NA,TRBJ2-5,14,NA,TRBV5-1,TGCGCCAGCAGCTTGGGACTAGTAGACGAGACCCAGTACTTC,CASSLGLVDETQYF
NA,TRBJ1-3,15,NA,TRBV6-1,TGTGCCAGCAGCGAAGGGACTAGCTCTGGAAACACCATATATTTT,CASSEGTSSGNTIYF
TRBD1,TRBJ1-4,15,NA,TRBV19,TGTGCCAGTAGTTCTCGGACAGGGGGCGGTGAAAAACTGTTTTTT,CASSSRTGGGEKLFF
NA,TRBJ1-2,12,NA,TRBV29-1,TGCAGCGTTGTTTCGCGGGTGAACGGCTACACCTTC,CSVVSRVNGYTF
NA,TRBJ2-6,13,NA,TRBV10-3,TGTGCCATCAGTCCTGGCAGCCCCAACGTCCTGACTTTC,CAISPGSPNVLTF
NA,TRBJ1-1,16,NA,TRBV3-1/TRBV3-2,TGTGCCAGCAGCCAATTGCAGGGTTCGATGAACACTGAAGCTTTCTTT,CASSQLQGSMNTEAFF
NA,TRBJ2-2,19,NA,TRBV4-1,TGCGCCAGCAGTCAAGTTTACGTGAGGGGAAGTTTGAACACCGGGGAGCTGTTTTTT,CASSQVYVRGSLNTGELFF
TRBD1,TRBJ2-7,16,NA,TRBV4-1,TGCGCCAGCAGTCGATCCGGGACAGGGGCAATCTACGAGCAGTACTTC,CASSRSGTGAIYEQYF
TRBD1,TRBJ1-2,15,NA,TRBV16,TGTGCCAGCAGCCAAGACGTCCAGGGGGACTATGGCTACACCTTC,CASSQDVQGDYGYTF
TRBD1,TRBJ1-2,14,NA,TRBV18,TGTGCCAGCTCACCCGGGACAGGGGAATATGGCTACACCTTC,CASSPGTGEYGYTF
TRBD1,TRBJ1-1,14,NA,TRBV9,TGTGCCAGCAGCGTAGGGACAGGGGGCACGGGAGCTTTCTTT,CASSVGTGGTGAFF
NA,TRBJ2-3,18,NA,TRBV7-6,TGTGCCAGCAGCTTAAGGACCGCCGGGACAATCGGGGCAGATACGCAGTATTTT,CASSLRTAGTIGADTQYF
NA,TRBJ2-2,12,NA,TRBV3-1/TRBV3-2,TGTGCCAGCAGCCAAGTCACCGGGGAGCTGTTTTTT,CASSQVTGELFF
NA,TRBJ1-1,14,NA,TRBV6-5,TGTGCCAGCAGTTCCCTTGTGCGAGACGGCGGGGCTTTCTTT,CASSSLVRDGGAFF
NA,TRBJ2-7,13,NA,TRBV7-9,TGTGCCAGCAGTATGACGGTCTCCTACGAGCAGTACTTC,CASSMTVSYEQYF
NA,TRBJ1-1,13,few,TRBV12-3/TRBV12-4,TGTGCCAGCAGTCCCCCCAGTAGGGATGAAGCTTTCTTT,CASSPPSRDEAFF
NA,TRBJ2-1,13,NA,TRBV6-2/TRBV6-3,TGTGCCAGCAGTTACCAGCCCAGTTATGAGCAGTTCTTC,CASSYQPSYEQFF
NA,TRBJ2-3,12,NA,TRBV24-1,TGTGCCACCAGAGGGTTGACAGATACGCAGTATTTT,CATRGLTDTQYF
NA,TRBJ2-3,14,once,TRBV2,TGTGCCAGCAGCCGGGACATTGTCACAGATACGCAGTATTTT,CASSRDIVTDTQYF
NA,TRBJ1-1,16,NA,TRBV9,TGTGCCAGCAGCGTAAGTATGGAACGGCAGAACACTGAAGCTTTCTTT,CASSVSMERQNTEAFF